This T cell receptor (beta chain) was sequenced for a study of cytomegalovirus exposure and HLA in healthy donors. Study-level results: Later analysis showed most CMV-associated TCR beta chains appearing HLA-restricted. An analysis done earlier found most TCR beta V segments productive about 90% or about 30% of the time.

Amplification used 60 Vbeta primers and 13 Jbeta primers. Sequencing used immunoSEQ multiplex PCR; TCRdb keeps in-frame clones, though not all of them. The sample records 95,000 to 150,000 clones, about 80% being singletons. Concerning this clone: Its antigen is as yet unknown.

The origin of this receptor is a man younger than 40 in good health and CMV-seropositive. The sequencing sample was made of PBMCs.

The CDR3 DNA reads TGTGCCAGCAGCGGACAGGGTGGCAGGGGCTACACCTTC. It translates to CASSGQGGRGYTF. This sequence joins TRBV2 and TRBJ1-2; 8 bases match TRBD1. Germline V gives CDR1 SNHLY, CDR2 FYNNEI. CDR3 length equals 13 residues. The J segment lost 8 bases and the V segment lost 6 bases, leaving 8 bases of the junction unmatched.